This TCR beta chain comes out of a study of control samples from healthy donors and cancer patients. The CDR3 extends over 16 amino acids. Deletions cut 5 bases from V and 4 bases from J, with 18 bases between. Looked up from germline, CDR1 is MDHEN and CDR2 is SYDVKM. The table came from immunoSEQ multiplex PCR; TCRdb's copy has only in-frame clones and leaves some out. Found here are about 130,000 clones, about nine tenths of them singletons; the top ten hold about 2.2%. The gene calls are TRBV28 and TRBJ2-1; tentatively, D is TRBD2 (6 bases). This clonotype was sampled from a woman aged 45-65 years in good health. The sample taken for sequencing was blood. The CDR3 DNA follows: TGTGCCAGCAGTGAAACCGGTAGCGGACCTTACAATGAGCAGTTCTTC. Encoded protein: CASSETGSGPYNEQFF.